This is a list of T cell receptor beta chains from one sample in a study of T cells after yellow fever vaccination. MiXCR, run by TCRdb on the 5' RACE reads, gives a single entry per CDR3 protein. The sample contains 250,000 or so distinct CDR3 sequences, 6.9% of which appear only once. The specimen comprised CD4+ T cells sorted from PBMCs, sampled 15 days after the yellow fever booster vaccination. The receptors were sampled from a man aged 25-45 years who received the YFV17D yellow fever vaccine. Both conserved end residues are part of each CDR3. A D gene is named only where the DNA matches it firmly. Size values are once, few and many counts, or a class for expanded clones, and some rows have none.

DNA: TGTGCCAGCAGCCACGGGAGGGGGCTCGAGCAGTACTTC
CDR3: CASSHGRGLEQYF
D: -
J: TRBJ2-7
size: few
V: TRBV3-1

DNA: TGCAGCGTTGTATTCGGGACAGGGGGTGGTCAGCCCCAGCATTTT
CDR3: CSVVFGTGGGQPQHF
D: TRBD1
J: TRBJ1-5
size: few
V: TRBV29-1

DNA: TGCAGTGCTGGATTATTGGGAGAGCAGTACTTC
CDR3: CSAGLLGEQYF
D: -
J: TRBJ2-7
size: -
V: TRBV20-1

DNA: TGTGCCAGCAGCTTAGACAGGGGACCCTACAATGAGCAGTTCTTC
CDR3: CASSLDRGPYNEQFF
D: TRBD1
J: TRBJ2-1
size: many
V: TRBV7-9

DNA: TGTGCCAGCAGTGAAGCGACAGGGGGGCAGCCCCAGCATTTT
CDR3: CASSEATGGQPQHF
D: TRBD1
J: TRBJ1-5
size: -
V: TRBV6-1

DNA: TGTGCCAGAACCCGGGACAGAGCCTACGAGCAGTACTTC
CDR3: CARTRDRAYEQYF
D: TRBD1
J: TRBJ2-7
size: many
V: TRBV7-2

DNA: TGCAGTGCTATCTTAACTAGCGGGAGCTACAATGAGCAGTTCTTC
CDR3: CSAILTSGSYNEQFF
D: TRBD2
J: TRBJ2-1
size: -
V: TRBV20-1

DNA: TGCAGTGCTACCTCTGTCCTGAACACTGAAGCTTTCTTT
CDR3: CSATSVLNTEAFF
D: -
J: TRBJ1-1
size: few
V: TRBV20-1

DNA: TGTGCCAGCAGTACCAGTCAGGGAAGCTATGGCTACACCTTC
CDR3: CASSTSQGSYGYTF
D: -
J: TRBJ1-2
size: many
V: TRBV6-2/TRBV6-3

DNA: TGTGCCAGCACCCCGAGGCTGGCAAACACCGGGGAGCTGTTTTTT
CDR3: CASTPRLANTGELFF
D: -
J: TRBJ2-2
size: many
V: TRBV28